This T cell receptor beta chain is drawn from a study of graft-versus-host responses after intestinal transplantation. Points on this clone: The target antigen is unknown.

Study-level points and caveats: GvH clonotypes were identified within recipient marrow, with a subset emerging first in ileum or blood. Elevated graft-versus-host to host-versus-graft clonal ratios in allografts were recorded for patients with graft-donor T cell macrochimerism. Levels of circulating GvH clones at their peak were associated with early post-transplant HvG declines.

V shed 3 bases and J shed 4 bases, with 7 bases lying between them. The CDR3 is 13 amino acids. CDR1 is SGHVS and CDR2 is FQNEAQ in the germline V gene. Here immunoSEQ multiplex PCR was the method, and the copy in TCRdb shows in-frame clones only, minus some. The sample consists of about 29,000 clones, 85% to 95% of them appearing once. The chain joins TRBV7-8 to TRBJ1-5; D ambiguous. This sequence originates from a human patient who received an intestinal transplant, so some T cells may come from the graft donor. Sequenced here: PBMCs, sampled about ten weeks after intestinal transplant. CDR3 region: CASSFGVNQPQHF. The CDR3 nucleotides read TGTGCCAGCAGCTTCGGCGTTAATCAGCCCCAGCATTTT.